The clone carrying this T cell receptor (beta chain) was detected many times. Its antigen is currently unknown. This CDR3 comprises 13 residues. From germline, CDR1 is KGHDR and CDR2 SFDVKD. V was pared by 9 bases and J by 4 bases, with 5 bases of the junction left unmatched. These data are taken from a study of T cells in Graves' hyperthyroidism and ophthalmopathy. Whole-study results and caveats: For ophthalmopathy, model prediction preceded onset by a median around six months. Blood also carried most thyroid clonotypes expanded above 0.001.

TCR beta CDR3 sequences were amplified from RNA transcripts. During a first-round RT-PCR of the TCR CDR3, the HTBI primer set was used. TCRdb reanalysed the multiplex PCR reads using MiXCR and keeps one entry per CDR3 protein. The sample has fewer than 400,000 distinct CDR3 sequences, more than 12% seen once. The TCR sequence derives from a man aged 50 or older with Graves' ophthalmopathy. The chain uses TRBV24-1 and TRBJ1-2, with TRBD1 matching over 9 bases. The sequenced sample consisted of blood. The CDR3, as DNA: TGTGCCACCCAGCCGGGACAGGGCTATGGCTACACCTTC. Encoded protein: CATQPGQGYGYTF.